A single sample gave rise to the 11 T cell receptor beta chains below, sequenced in a study of blood T cell repertoires in COVID-19. Produced via immunoSEQ multiplex PCR; TCRdb's table is partial and in-frame only. The top ten clones hold 1.8% of a sample with about 300,000 clones, 89% of them seen once. Material: peripheral blood. The receptors come from a woman aged 25 to 39 with COVID-19, enrolled during active disease.

This clone was detected only once. This sequence joins TRBV30 and TRBJ2-5; 7 nucleotides line up with TRBD2. V was clipped by 8 bases and J by 5 bases; unmatched bases: 8. Germline CDR1 GTSNPN, CDR2 SVGIG (reference sequence). The CDR3 runs to 12 residues. DNA for the CDR3: TGTGCCCTCTCGCTGGGGGGGGAGACCCAGTACTTC. It yields the protein CALSLGGETQYF.

CDR3 nucleotide sequence: TGTGCCAGCAGTCTAACTAGCGGGGGGGCAGATACGCAGTATTTT. It is translated as CASSLTSGGADTQYF. This sequence joins TRBV6-5 and TRBJ2-3; 13 nucleotides match TRBD2. The V gene end was trimmed by 5 bases and the J gene end by 4 bases; junction bases not matched to a gene: 3. The CDR3 is 15 residues long. In germline, CDR1 is MNHEY, CDR2 SVGAGI.

The CDR3, as DNA: TGTGCCAGCTCACGTGAGGGCGAGTGGCCCCAGCATTTT. Translation gives CASSREGEWPQHF. The chain couples TRBV18 to TRBJ1-5, with D unresolved. Between the trimmed V and J ends, which lost 4 bases and 9 bases, there was a span of 13 bases. CDR3 length equals 13 residues. Germline values: CDR1 KGHSH, CDR2 LQKENI. Variable domain in full (rest from reference TRBV18 and TRBJ1-5): NAGVMQNPRHLVRRRGQEARLRCSPMKGHSHVYWYRQLPEEGLKFMVYLQKENIIDESGMPKERFSAEFPKEGPSILRIQQVVRGDSAAYFCASSREGEWPQHFGDGTRLSIL.

V and J are TRBV7-9 and TRBJ2-3; D unclear. Germline-derived CDR1 and CDR2 are SEHNR and FQNEAQ (reference sequence). V was shortened by 6 bases and J by 2 bases, with 15 bases between the two germline ends. The CDR3 has 15 amino acids. The CDR3: CASSFDLAPTDTQYF. CDR3 sequence (DNA): TGTGCCAGCAGTTTTGACTTGGCCCCCACAGATACGCAGTATTTT.

J is TRBJ1-1 and V is TRBV7-8; no clear D gene. The germline CDR1 and CDR2 sequences are SGHVS and FQNEAQ. V was trimmed by 1 base and J by 5 bases, leaving 8 bases between them. The CDR3 covers 13 residues. CDR3 amino acids: CASSLVYETEAFF. For the CDR3, the DNA is TGTGCCAGCAGCTTAGTTTACGAGACTGAAGCTTTCTTT. Drawing the rest from reference TRBV7-8 and TRBJ1-1, the complete variable domain is GAGVSQSPRYKVAKRGQDVALRCDPISGHVSLFWYQQALGQGPEFLTYFQNEAQLDKSGLPSDRFFAERPEGSVSTLKIQRTQQEDSAVYLCASSLVYETEAFFGQGTRLTVV.

V is TRBV19 and J is TRBJ2-5; TRBD2 is a possible D gene (6 bases). V lost 11 bases and J lost 2, with 12 bases in between. Looked up from germline, CDR1 is LNHDA and CDR2 is SQIVND (reference sequence). The CDR3 covers 12 residues. The CDR3 sequence: CAGYAGQETQYF. CDR3 sequence (DNA): TGTGCCGGTTACGCGGGGCAAGAGACCCAGTACTTC.

This clone was detected a few times. The CDR3 DNA sequence: TGTGCCAGTAGTATGTATGACAGCTATAGCAATCAGCCCCAGCATTTT. It encodes CASSMYDSYSNQPQHF. The genes are TRBV19 and TRBJ1-5, with D maybe TRBD1 (5 bases). In germline, CDR1 is LNHDA, CDR2 SQIVND (reference sequence). Deletions cut 3 bases from V and 0 bases from J, with 12 bases between. The CDR3 length is 16 residues.

This chain uses TRBV27 with TRBJ2-1; maybe TRBD1 (6 bases). CDR1 is MNHEY, CDR2 SMNVEV, per germline (reference sequence). V was shortened by 2 bases and J by 2 bases, with 16 bases between the two germline ends. The CDR3 extends over 17 amino acids. The CDR3 sequence: CASSLTPHDRTYNEQFF. The CDR3 coding sequence is TGTGCCAGCAGTTTAACCCCCCACGACAGGACCTACAATGAGCAGTTCTTC.

CDR3 DNA: TGCGCCAGCAGGCCCCTAACGTCTAGCGCTGAAGATACGCAGTATTTT. Residues: CASRPLTSSAEDTQYF. The chain recombines TRBV5-1 with TRBJ2-3; TRBD2 is a possible D gene (6 bases). The V end lost 5 bases, the J end lost 5 bases, and 21 bases lay between the germline ends. Germline CDR1 reads SGHRS; CDR2 reads YFSETQ. This CDR3 comprises 16 residues.

The chain combines TRBV18 with TRBJ1-2; a weak D match, TRBD1 (5 bases). This CDR3 has 17 amino acids. Germline CDR1 reads KGHSH; CDR2 reads LQKENI. With 0 bases removed from V and 4 bases from J, the gap between germline ends came to 18 bases. The CDR3 region is CASSPPTGRGQIYGYTF. The CDR3, as DNA: TGTGCCAGCTCACCACCGACTGGACGAGGACAAATCTATGGCTACACCTTC.

The chain links TRBV3-1 (or the pseudogene TRBV3-2) to TRBJ2-3, with 10 nucleotides matching TRBD2. The ends lost 3 bases at V and 3 bases at J; junction bases unmatched: 6. Germline V gene lookup returns CDR1 LGHDT and CDR2 YNNKEL (reference sequence). This CDR3 comprises 16 residues. CDR3 sequence (DNA): TGTGCCAGCAGCCAGGCTAGCGGGGGAGAGACAGATACGCAGTATTTT. Translation: CASSQASGGETDTQYF.